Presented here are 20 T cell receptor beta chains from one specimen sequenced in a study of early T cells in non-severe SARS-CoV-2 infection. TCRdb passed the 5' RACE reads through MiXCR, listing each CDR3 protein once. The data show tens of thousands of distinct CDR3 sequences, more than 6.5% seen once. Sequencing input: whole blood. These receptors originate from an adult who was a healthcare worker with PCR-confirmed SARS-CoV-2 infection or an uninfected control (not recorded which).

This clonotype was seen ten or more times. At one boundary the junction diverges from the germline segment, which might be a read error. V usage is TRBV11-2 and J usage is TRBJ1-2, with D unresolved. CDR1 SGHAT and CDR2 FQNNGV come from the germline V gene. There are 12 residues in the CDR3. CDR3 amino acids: CASSLGEAGTVF. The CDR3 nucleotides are TGTGCCAGCAGCTTAGGCGAGGCAGGTACCGTCTTC.

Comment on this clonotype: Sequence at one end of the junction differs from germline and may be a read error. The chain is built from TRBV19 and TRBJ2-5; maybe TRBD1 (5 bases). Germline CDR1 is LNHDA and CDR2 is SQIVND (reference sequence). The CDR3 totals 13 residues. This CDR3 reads CASSLDRKETQYF. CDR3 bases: TGTGCCAGTAGTCTAGACAGAAAAGAGACCCAGTACTTC.

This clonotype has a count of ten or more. The CDR3 protein is CASSITWGWDTGELFF. In nucleotides, the CDR3 is TGTGCCAGCAGCATAACTTGGGGGTGGGACACCGGGGAGCTGTTTTTT. This chain uses TRBV7-2 with TRBJ2-2; D is perhaps TRBD1 or TRBD2 (5 bases each). This CDR3 is built from 16 residues. The germline gives CDR1 SGHTA, CDR2 FQGNSA. Trimming took off 5 bases at V and 3 bases at J, with 16 bases between the two ends.

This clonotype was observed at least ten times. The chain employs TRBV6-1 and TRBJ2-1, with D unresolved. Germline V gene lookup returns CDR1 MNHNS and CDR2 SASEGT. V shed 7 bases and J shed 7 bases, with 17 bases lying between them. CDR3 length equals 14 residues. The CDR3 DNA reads TGTGCCAGCAACAAAGGGATAGGCGAGAATGAGCAGTTCTTC. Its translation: CASNKGIGENEQFF.

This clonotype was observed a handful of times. The CDR3 sequence is CAISDVPGTATYEQYF. The CDR3 coding sequence is TGTGCCATCAGTGACGTCCCCGGGACAGCTACCTACGAGCAGTACTTC. The chain links TRBV10-3 to TRBJ2-7; the match to TRBD1 covers 7 bases. V lost 3 bases to trimming and J lost 2 bases; unmatched junction nucleotides: 10. This CDR3 has 16 amino acids. CDR1 and CDR2 from the germline V gene are ENHRY and SYGVKD.

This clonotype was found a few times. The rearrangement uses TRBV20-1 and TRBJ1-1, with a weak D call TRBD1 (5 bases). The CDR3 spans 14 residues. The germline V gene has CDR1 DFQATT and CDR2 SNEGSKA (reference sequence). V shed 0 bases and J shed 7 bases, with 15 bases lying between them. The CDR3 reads CSAREAQATIEAFF. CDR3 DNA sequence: TGCAGTGCTAGAGAAGCACAGGCTACGATTGAAGCTTTCTTT.

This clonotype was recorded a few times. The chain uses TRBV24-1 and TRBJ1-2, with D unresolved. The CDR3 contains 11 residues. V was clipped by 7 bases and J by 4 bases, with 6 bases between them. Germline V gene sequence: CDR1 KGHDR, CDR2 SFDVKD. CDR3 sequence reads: CATSDSYGYTF. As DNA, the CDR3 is TGTGCCACCAGCGACTCCTATGGCTACACCTTC.

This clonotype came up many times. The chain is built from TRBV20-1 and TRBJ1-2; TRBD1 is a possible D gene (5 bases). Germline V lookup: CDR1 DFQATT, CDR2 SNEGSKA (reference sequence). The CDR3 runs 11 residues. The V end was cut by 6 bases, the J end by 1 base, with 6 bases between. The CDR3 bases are TGCAGTGCGCAGGGTAACTATGGCTACACCTTC. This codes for CSAQGNYGYTF.

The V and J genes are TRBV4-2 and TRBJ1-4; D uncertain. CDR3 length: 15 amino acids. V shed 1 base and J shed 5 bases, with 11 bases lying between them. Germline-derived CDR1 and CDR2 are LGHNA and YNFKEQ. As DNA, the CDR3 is TGTGCCAGCAGCCAAGCCGCGGGCAGGAATGAAAAACTGTTTTTT. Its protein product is CASSQAAGRNEKLFF.

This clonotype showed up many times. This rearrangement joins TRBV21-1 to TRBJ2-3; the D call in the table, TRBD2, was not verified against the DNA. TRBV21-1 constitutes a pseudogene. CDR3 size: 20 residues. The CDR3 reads CASSTPPRSGGLTRTDTQYF. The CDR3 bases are TGTGCCAGCAGCACTCCTCCCCGCAGCGGCGGTTTAACCCGCACAGATACGCAGTATTTT.

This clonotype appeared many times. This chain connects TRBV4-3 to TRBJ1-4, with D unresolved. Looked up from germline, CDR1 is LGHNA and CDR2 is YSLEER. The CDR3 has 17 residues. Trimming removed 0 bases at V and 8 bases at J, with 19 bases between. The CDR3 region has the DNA TGCGCCAGCAGCCAAGACGGGCGGGCGGCCTTTAAGGAAAAACTGTTTTTT. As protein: CASSQDGRAAFKEKLFF.

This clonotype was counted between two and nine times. The CDR3 here is CASSGTSAGTDTQYF. The CDR3 nucleotides read TGTGCCAGCAGCGGGACTAGCGCGGGCACAGATACGCAGTATTTT. The genes are TRBV14 and TRBJ2-3; the match to TRBD2 covers 10 bases. Per germline, CDR1 SGHDN and CDR2 FVKESK. The ends lost 5 bases at V and 1 base at J; junction bases unmatched: 3. The CDR3 contains 15 residues.

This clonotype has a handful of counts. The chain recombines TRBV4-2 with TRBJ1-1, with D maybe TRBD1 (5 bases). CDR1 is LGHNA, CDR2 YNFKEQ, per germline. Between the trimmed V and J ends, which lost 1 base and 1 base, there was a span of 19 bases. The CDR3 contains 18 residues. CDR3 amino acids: CASSQGYILARGNTEAFF. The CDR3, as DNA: TGTGCCAGCAGCCAAGGGTATATACTCGCGAGGGGGAACACTGAAGCTTTCTTT.

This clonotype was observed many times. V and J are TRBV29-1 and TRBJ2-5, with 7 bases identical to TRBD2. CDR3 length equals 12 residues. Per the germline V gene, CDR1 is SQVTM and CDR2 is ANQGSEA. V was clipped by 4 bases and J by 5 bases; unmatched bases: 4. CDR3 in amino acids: CSVADSGETQYF. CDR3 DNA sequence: TGCAGCGTTGCGGATAGCGGGGAGACCCAGTACTTC.

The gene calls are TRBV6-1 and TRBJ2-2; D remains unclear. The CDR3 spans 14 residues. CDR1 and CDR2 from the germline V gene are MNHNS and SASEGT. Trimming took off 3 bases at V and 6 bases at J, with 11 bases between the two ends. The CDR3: CASSDDGWPGELFF. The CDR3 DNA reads TGTGCCAGCAGTGACGATGGGTGGCCCGGGGAGCTGTTTTTT.

The CDR3 region is CASSLGRMAGELFF. CDR3 nucleotides: TGTGCCAGCAGCTTAGGGAGGATGGCCGGGGAGCTGTTTTTT. The chain links TRBV7-8 to TRBJ2-2; D possibly corresponds to TRBD2 (5 bases). Trimming took 1 base from V and 6 from J, leaving 9 bases between them. The germline V gene has CDR1 SGHVS and CDR2 FQNEAQ. The CDR3 loop spans 14 amino acids.

CDR3 DNA: TGTGCCAGCAGCTTAGGGGACGCGAGCTACAATGAGCAGTTCTTC. Its protein product is CASSLGDASYNEQFF. The V gene is TRBV7-2, the J gene TRBJ2-1, with D possibly being TRBD1 or TRBD2 (5 bases each). The V and J ends lost 1 base and 3 bases respectively, with 10 bases between them. Germline CDR1 and CDR2: SGHTA and FQGNSA. The CDR3 is 15 amino acids. The whole variable domain, filled in from reference TRBV7-2 and TRBJ2-1, reads GAGVSQSPSNKVTEKGKDVELRCDPISGHTALYWYRQSLGQGLEFLIYFQGNSAPDKSGLPSDRFSAERTGGSVSTLTIQRTQQEDSAVYLCASSLGDASYNEQFFGPGTRLTVL.

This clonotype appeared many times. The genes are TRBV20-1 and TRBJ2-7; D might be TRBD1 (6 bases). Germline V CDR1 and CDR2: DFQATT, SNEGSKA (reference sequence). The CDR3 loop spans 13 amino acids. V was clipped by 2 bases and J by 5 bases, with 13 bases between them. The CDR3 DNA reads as TGCAGTGCTAGACCCGGACAGTACGACGAGCAGTACTTC. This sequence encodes CSARPGQYDEQYF.

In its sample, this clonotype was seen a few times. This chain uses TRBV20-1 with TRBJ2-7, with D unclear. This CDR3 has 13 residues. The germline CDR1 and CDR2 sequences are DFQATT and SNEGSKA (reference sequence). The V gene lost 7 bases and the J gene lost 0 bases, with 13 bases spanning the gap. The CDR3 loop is CSVGRFYSYEQYF. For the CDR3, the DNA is TGCAGTGTTGGGCGGTTTTACTCCTACGAGCAGTACTTC.

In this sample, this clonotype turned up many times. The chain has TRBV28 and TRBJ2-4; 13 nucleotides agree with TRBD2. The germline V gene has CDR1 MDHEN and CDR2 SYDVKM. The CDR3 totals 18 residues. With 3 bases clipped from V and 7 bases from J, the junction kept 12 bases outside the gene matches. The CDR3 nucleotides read TGTGCCAGCAGTTTCTACTTGTTACTAGCGGGGGGGAGTAACATTCAGTACTTC. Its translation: CASSFYLLLAGGSNIQYF.